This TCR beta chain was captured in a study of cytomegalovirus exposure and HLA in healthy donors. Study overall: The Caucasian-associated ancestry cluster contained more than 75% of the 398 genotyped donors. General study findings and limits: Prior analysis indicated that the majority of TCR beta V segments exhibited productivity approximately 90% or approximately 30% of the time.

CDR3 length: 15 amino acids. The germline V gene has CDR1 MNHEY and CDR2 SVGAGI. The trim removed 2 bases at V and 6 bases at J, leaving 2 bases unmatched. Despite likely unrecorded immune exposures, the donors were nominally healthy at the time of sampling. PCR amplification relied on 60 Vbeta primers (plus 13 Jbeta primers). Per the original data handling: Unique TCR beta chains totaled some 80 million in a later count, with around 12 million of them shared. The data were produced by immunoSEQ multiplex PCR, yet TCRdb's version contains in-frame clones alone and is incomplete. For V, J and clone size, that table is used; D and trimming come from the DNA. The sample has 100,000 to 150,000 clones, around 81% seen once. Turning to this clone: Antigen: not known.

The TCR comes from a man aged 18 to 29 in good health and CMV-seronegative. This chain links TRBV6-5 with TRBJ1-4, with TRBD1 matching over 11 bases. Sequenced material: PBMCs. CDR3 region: CASSYVGQGDEKLFF. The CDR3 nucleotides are TGTGCCAGCAGTTACGTGGGACAGGGGGATGAAAAACTGTTTTTT.